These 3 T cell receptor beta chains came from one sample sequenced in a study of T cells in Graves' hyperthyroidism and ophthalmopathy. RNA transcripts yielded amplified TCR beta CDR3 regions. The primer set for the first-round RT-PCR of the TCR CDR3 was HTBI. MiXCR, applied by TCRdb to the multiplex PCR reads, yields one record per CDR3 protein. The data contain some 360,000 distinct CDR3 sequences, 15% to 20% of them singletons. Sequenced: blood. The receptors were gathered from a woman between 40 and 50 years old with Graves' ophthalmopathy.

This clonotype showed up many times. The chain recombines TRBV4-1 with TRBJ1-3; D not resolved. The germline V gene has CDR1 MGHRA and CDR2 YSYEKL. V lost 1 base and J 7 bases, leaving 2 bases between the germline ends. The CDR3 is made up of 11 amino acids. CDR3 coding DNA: TGCGCCAGCAGCCAAGGGAACACCATATATTTT. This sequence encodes CASSQGNTIYF.

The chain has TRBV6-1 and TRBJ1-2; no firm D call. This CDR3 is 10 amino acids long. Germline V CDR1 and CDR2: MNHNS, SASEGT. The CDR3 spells CATQDYGYTF. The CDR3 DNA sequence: TGTGCGACTCAGGACTATGGCTACACCTTC.

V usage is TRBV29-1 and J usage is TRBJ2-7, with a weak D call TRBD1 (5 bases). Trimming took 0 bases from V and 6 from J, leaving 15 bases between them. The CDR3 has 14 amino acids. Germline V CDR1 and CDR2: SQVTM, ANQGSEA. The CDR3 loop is CSVEDPKKGIEQYF. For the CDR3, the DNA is TGCAGCGTTGAAGATCCGAAAAAGGGGATCGAGCAGTACTTC.